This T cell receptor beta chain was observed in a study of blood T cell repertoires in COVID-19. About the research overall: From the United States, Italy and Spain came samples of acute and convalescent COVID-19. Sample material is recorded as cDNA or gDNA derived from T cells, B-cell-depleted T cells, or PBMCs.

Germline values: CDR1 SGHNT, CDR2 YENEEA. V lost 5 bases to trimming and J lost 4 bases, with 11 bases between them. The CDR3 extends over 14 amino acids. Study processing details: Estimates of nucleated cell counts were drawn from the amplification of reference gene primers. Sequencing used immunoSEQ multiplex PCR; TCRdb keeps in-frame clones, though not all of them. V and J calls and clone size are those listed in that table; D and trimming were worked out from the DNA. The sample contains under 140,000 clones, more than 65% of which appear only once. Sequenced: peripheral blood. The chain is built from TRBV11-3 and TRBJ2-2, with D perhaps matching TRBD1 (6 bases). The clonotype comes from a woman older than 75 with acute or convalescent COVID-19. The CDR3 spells CASSTHRVTGELFF. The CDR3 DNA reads TGTGCCAGCAGCACACACAGGGTCACCGGGGAGCTGTTTTTT.